This T cell receptor (beta chain) was recorded in a study of cytomegalovirus exposure and HLA in healthy donors. Study summary: Early release data held 75 million to 100 million unique TCRs from HLA-typed donors. Overall study findings and caveats: Some V segments (TRBV6-2 and TRBV6-3 among them) were excluded as indistinguishable. Another analysis was done later, and it associated roughly 15,000 TCR beta sequences with HLA alleles at 0.05 false discovery rate.

The germline gives CDR1 SGHKS, CDR2 YYEKEE (reference sequence). The CDR3 length is 15 residues. V shed 3 bases, J shed 6 bases, and the junction held 7 bases outside the gene matches. For this clone: Antigen: not known.

PCR involved 60 Vbeta and 13 Jbeta primers. The table came from immunoSEQ multiplex PCR; TCRdb's copy has only in-frame clones and leaves some out. Counted here are roughly 290,000 clones, 85% to 90% occurring once; the ten biggest clones make up roughly 2.1%. Healthy donors of bone marrow made up the group. Input material: PBMCs. V and J are TRBV5-5 and TRBJ2-7; 12 positions match TRBD1. This TCR was recovered from a woman aged 18-29 years in good health and CMV-seronegative. This chain's CDR3 is CASSSLGTGGTEQYF. CDR3 coding DNA: TGTGCCAGCAGCTCTCTAGGGACAGGGGGCACCGAGCAGTACTTC.